Listed here is a single T cell receptor beta chain. Its antigen is not identified. ViraFEST used viral peptide pools to expand antigen-specific CD4+ T cells before sequencing. Following 10 days of culture, CD4+ T cells were isolated. PCR confirmed that the person was infected with SARS-CoV-2 between March and December 2020. CDR3 length: 13 residues. V lost 10 bases to trimming and J lost 3 bases; unmatched junction nucleotides: 5. Germline CDR1 reads LNHDA; CDR2 reads SQIVND (reference sequence). Data came from immunoSEQ multiplex PCR; TCRdb stores just in-frame clones and leaves some out. The table shows tens of thousands of clones, with under 80% occurring only once. The sample originates from a study of vaccination effects on CD4 cells after COVID-19.

The V and J genes are TRBV19 and TRBJ2-2; 7 bases are shared with TRBD2. The sequencing used CD4+ T cells from PBMCs cultured with HIV peptides, collected before COVID-19 vaccination. The subset is: HIV-1 Nef peptide pool negative control/reference culture. This TCR came from a human donor who had a prior SARS-CoV-2 infection. The chain's CDR3 is CANGGGDTGELFF. In DNA, the CDR3 is TGTGCCAATGGGGGAGGGGACACCGGGGAGCTGTTTTTT.